The T cell receptor (beta chain) under discussion was sequenced for a study of CD8 T cells in Susac syndrome. Notes on the study in general: Acknowledgment was made by the study that its TCR sequencing and HLA analysis involved a relatively small number of individuals.

RNA, at about 0.45 to 1 ug, was reverse transcribed with random hexamers. Amplification of TCR beta CDR3 was carried out by immunoSEQ multiplex PCR, which covered 54 Vbeta and 13 Jbeta segments. From the immunoSEQ multiplex PCR reads, TCRdb called clonotypes with MiXCR, one entry per CDR3 protein. The sample records approximately 150,000 distinct CDR3 sequences, over 80% being singletons. The patients who served as multiple sclerosis controls were treatment-naive and had stable or active relapsing-remitting disease that fulfilled the revised McDonald criteria. Negative magnetic isolation gave CD8+ and CD4+ cells; FACS enriched CD8+ TEMRA. Comments on this clonotype: Its antigen is unidentified.

V was shortened by 6 bases and J by 10 bases, with 16 bases between the two germline ends. Looked up from germline, CDR1 is SEHNR and CDR2 is FQNEAQ (reference sequence). The CDR3 contains 13 residues. The genes are TRBV7-9 and TRBJ2-1, with a tentative D call TRBD2 (6 bases). The material sequenced was CD8+ T cells from PBMCs. The origin of this receptor is a human donor with multiple sclerosis. The chain's CDR3 is CASRPAERAEQFF. The DNA for the CDR3 is TGTGCCAGCAGGCCAGCGGAGCGGGCCGAGCAGTTCTTC.